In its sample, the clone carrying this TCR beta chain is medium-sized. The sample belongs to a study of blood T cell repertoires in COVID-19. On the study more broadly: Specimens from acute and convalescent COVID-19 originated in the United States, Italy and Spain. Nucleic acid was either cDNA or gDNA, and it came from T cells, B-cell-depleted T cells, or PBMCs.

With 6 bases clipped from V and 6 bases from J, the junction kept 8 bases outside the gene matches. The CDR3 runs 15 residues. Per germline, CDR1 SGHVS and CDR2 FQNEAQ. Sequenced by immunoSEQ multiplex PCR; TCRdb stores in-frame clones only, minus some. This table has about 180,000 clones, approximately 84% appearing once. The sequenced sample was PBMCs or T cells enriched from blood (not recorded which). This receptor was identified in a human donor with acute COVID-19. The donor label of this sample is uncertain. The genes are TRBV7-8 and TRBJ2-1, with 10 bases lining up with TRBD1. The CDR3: CASSSPWDRGNEQFF. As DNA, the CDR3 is TGTGCCAGCAGTTCACCTTGGGACAGGGGCAATGAGCAGTTCTTC.